The 31 T cell receptor beta chains presented below share a single source sample, sequenced in a study of cytomegalovirus exposure and HLA in healthy donors. The PCR had 60 Vbeta and 13 Jbeta primers. TCRdb's table, derived via immunoSEQ multiplex PCR, lists solely in-frame clones and lacks some. Altogether roughly 130,000 clones are present, more than 60% being singletons, with the ten largest covering 2.1%. Sequencing was done on a sample of PBMCs. The receptor source for this set is a woman aged 40 to 49 in good health and CMV-seropositive.

This chain uses TRBV2 with TRBJ1-1, with D maybe TRBD1 (5 bases). The V end was cut by 3 bases, the J end by 6 bases, with 11 bases between. The CDR3 extends over 13 amino acids. Germline CDR1 and CDR2: SNHLY and FYNNEI. The CDR3 DNA reads as TGTGCCAGCAGTGATACAGGTTACGCTGAAGCTTTCTTT. Translation gives CASSDTGYAEAFF.

CDR3 residues: CASSSQQGAGELFF. The CDR3 coding sequence is TGCGCCAGCAGCTCACAACAGGGGGCCGGGGAGCTGTTTTTT. The chain uses TRBV5-1 and TRBJ2-2; 8 nucleotides line up with TRBD1. Germline V CDR1 and CDR2: SGHRS, YFSETQ. The CDR3 length is 14 residues. V was clipped by 3 bases and J by 6 bases; unmatched bases: 4.

This clone was counted a single time. V usage is TRBV10-3 and J usage is TRBJ1-2, with D possibly matching TRBD1 (6 bases). Trimming left V 0 bases short and J 3 bases short, with 11 bases between. CDR1 ENHRY and CDR2 SYGVKD come from the germline V gene. CDR3 length: 15 residues. The CDR3 reads CAISESPDSYYGYTF. The CDR3 DNA is TGTGCCATCAGTGAGTCCCCGGACAGTTACTATGGCTACACCTTC.

The chain couples TRBV4-1 to TRBJ2-7; maybe TRBD2 (7 bases). Trimming took off 5 bases at V and 5 bases at J, with 16 bases between the two ends. The CDR3 totals 14 residues. The germline gives CDR1 MGHRA, CDR2 YSYEKL. This chain's CDR3 is CASSVRTGGNEQYF. CDR3 DNA: TGCGCCAGCAGCGTGAGAACGGGGGGCAACGAGCAGTACTTC.

This clone is a singleton in its sample. The junction does not match germline at one end; this may be a read error. The chain combines TRBV7-9 with TRBJ1-1; possible D gene TRBD1, 6 bases. Germline V lookup: CDR1 SEHNR, CDR2 FQNEAQ (reference sequence). The CDR3 runs 17 residues. The CDR3 DNA follows: TGTTCCAGCAGCTTAGCGCCAGTATGGGGGCAGAACACTGAAGCTTTCTTT. It encodes CSSSLAPVWGQNTEAFF.

The V gene is TRBV5-1, the J gene TRBJ1-3; D may be TRBD1 (6 bases). V was pared by 2 bases and J by 0 bases, with 12 bases between. The CDR3 is 16 amino acids. The V gene's germline CDR1 is SGHRS and CDR2 YFSETQ. CDR3 loop: CASSLGTGSSGNTIYF. CDR3 DNA sequence: TGCGCCAGCAGCTTAGGAACAGGGAGCTCTGGAAACACCATATATTTT.

This CDR3 reads CASSTGTSGRATLRDEQFF. DNA for the CDR3: TGTGCCAGTAGTACCGGGACTAGCGGGAGGGCCACGTTGAGAGATGAGCAGTTCTTC. This chain connects TRBV19 to TRBJ2-1, with 16 bases that match TRBD2. Per germline, CDR1 LNHDA and CDR2 SQIVND (reference sequence). This CDR3 is built from 19 residues. After removal of 4 bases from V and 8 bases from J, the junction contained 14 bases not matched to a gene.

This chain joins TRBV7-2 and TRBJ1-3, with D possibly TRBD1 on 6 matching bases. This CDR3 contains 14 residues. The V gene's germline CDR1 is SGHTA and CDR2 FQGNSA. V lost 8 bases to trimming and J lost 2 bases, with 13 bases between them. CDR3 sequence: CASSGGPTGNTIYF. The CDR3 DNA follows: TGTGCCAGCTCGGGGGGCCCTACTGGAAACACCATATATTTT.

The chain has TRBV4-1 and TRBJ2-4; TRBD2 agrees at 8 bases. The CDR3 extends over 15 amino acids. The V gene's germline CDR1 is MGHRA and CDR2 YSYEKL. The V gene end was trimmed by 1 base and the J gene end by 7 bases; junction bases not matched to a gene: 6. DNA for the CDR3: TGCGCCAGCAGCCAAGTCGGGGGGGCTCACAACATTCAGTACTTC. The encoded protein is CASSQVGGAHNIQYF.

The V and J genes are TRBV28 and TRBJ2-3; D may be TRBD1 (5 bases). Trimming took off 2 bases at V and 3 bases at J, with 9 bases between the two ends. CDR1 is MDHEN and CDR2 is SYDVKM in the germline V gene. The CDR3 extends over 14 amino acids. This CDR3 reads CASSLSRATDTQYF. CDR3 coding DNA: TGTGCCAGCAGTTTAAGCAGGGCGACAGATACGCAGTATTTT.

V is TRBV19 and J is TRBJ1-1, with 8 bases fitting TRBD1. V was pared by 5 bases and J by 2 bases, with 13 bases of the junction left unmatched. The germline CDR1 and CDR2 sequences are LNHDA and SQIVND (reference sequence). CDR3 length equals 17 residues. The CDR3 here is CASSHIEGQGSNTEAFF. Written as DNA, the CDR3 is TGTGCCAGTAGTCATATCGAAGGACAGGGTTCAAACACTGAAGCTTTCTTT.

The chain links TRBV7-9 to TRBJ1-1, with D possibly TRBD1 on 6 matching bases. Germline CDR1 SEHNR, CDR2 FQNEAQ (reference sequence). V was shortened by 1 base and J by 0 bases, with 12 bases between the two germline ends. The CDR3 runs to 16 residues. The CDR3 reads CASSLERTALNTEAFF. The CDR3 DNA sequence: TGTGCCAGCAGCTTAGAGAGGACAGCTTTGAACACTGAAGCTTTCTTT. The full variable domain, in which reference TRBV7-9 and TRBJ1-1 provide the parts outside the CDR3, is DTGVSQNPRHKITKRGQNVTFRCDPISEHNRLYWYRQTLGQGPEFLTYFQNEAQLEKSRLLSDRFSAERPKGSFSTLEIQRTEQGDSAMYLCASSLERTALNTEAFFGQGTRLTVV.

This clone has only a few counts. CDR3 coding DNA: TGTGCCAGCAGCTTTACTGGGACAGGGGGAAATTCGGGAGGAAACACCATATATTTT. It is translated as CASSFTGTGGNSGGNTIYF. The chain uses TRBV5-4 and TRBJ1-3; 11 bases map to TRBD1. V was pared by 2 bases and J by 4 bases, with 14 bases of the junction left unmatched. This CDR3 is built from 19 residues. Germline V gene lookup returns CDR1 SGHNT and CDR2 YYREEE (reference sequence). Full variable domain (remainder filled in from reference TRBV5-4 and TRBJ1-3): ETGVTQSPTHLIKTRGQQVTLRCSSQSGHNTVSWYQQALGQGPQFIFQYYREEENGRGNFPPRFSGLQFPNYSSELNVNALELDDSALYLCASSFTGTGGNSGGNTIYFGEGSWLTVV.

In the case of this clone: At one end the junction does not follow the germline gene, possibly because of a read error. V usage is TRBV30 and J usage is TRBJ1-2, with TRBD1 matching over 9 bases. Per the germline V gene, CDR1 is GTSNPN and CDR2 is SVGIG (reference sequence). This CDR3 contains 12 residues. The CDR3, as DNA: TGTGCCTGGAACATGGGACAGGGCCCCGGAGGCTTC. It specifies CAWNMGQGPGGF.

CDR3 in DNA: TGCGCCAGCAGCTTGGTGGGGGGGGCCTACGAGCAGTACTTC. This gives the protein CASSLVGGAYEQYF. The rearrangement links TRBV5-1 to TRBJ2-7, with 7 bases that match TRBD2. J gave up 2 bases and V 0 bases, and 2 bases lay outside the gene matches. Looked up from germline, CDR1 is SGHRS and CDR2 is YFSETQ. This CDR3 has 14 residues.

The rearrangement links TRBV7-9 to TRBJ1-2; D is undetermined. Germline V lookup: CDR1 SEHNR, CDR2 FQNEAQ (reference sequence). V was clipped by 3 bases and J by 7 bases, with 15 bases between them. The CDR3 totals 14 residues. The CDR3 nucleotides are TGTGCCAGCAGCTTCGACAATGCCGGTTCTGGCTACACCTTC. Amino acids: CASSFDNAGSGYTF.

This clone appeared once. CDR3 sequence reads: CSVGPGTGGTGELFF. CDR3 sequence (DNA): TGCAGCGTTGGCCCCGGGACAGGGGGCACCGGGGAGCTGTTTTTT. The rearrangement links TRBV29-1 to TRBJ2-2; 11 positions match TRBD1. CDR3 length: 15 amino acids. The junction had 5 bases not matched to a gene; V was cut back by 4 bases and J by 4 bases. The germline CDR1 and CDR2 sequences are SQVTM and ANQGSEA.

This clone was counted only a few times. The chain links TRBV27 to TRBJ1-2; TRBD1 is a possible D gene (5 bases). There are 18 residues in the CDR3. Germline CDR1 is MNHEY and CDR2 is SMNVEV (reference sequence). Trimming took off 5 bases at V and 5 bases at J, with 27 bases between the two ends. CDR3 bases: TGTGCCAGCAGTCTGATAGACCCCGGGGAGGGAAGGGGTTATGGCTACACCTTC. Its translation is CASSLIDPGEGRGYGYTF.

The chain carries TRBV30 and TRBJ2-2, with 10 bases aligning to TRBD1. V was clipped by 0 bases and J by 5 bases; unmatched bases: 6. Germline CDR1 and CDR2: GTSNPN and SVGIG (reference sequence). CDR3 length: 16 residues. The CDR3, as DNA: TGTGCCTGGAGTGTTAATCTGGGACAGGGGACCGGGGAGCTGTTTTTT. As protein: CAWSVNLGQGTGELFF. The variable domain in full, with the rest retrieved from reference TRBV30 and TRBJ2-2, is SQTIHQWPATLVQPVGSPLSLECTVEGTSNPNLYWYRQAAGRGLQLLFYSVGIGQISSEVPQNLSASRPQDRQFILSSKKLLLSDSGFYLCAWSVNLGQGTGELFFGEGSRLTVL.

This chain uses TRBV5-1 with TRBJ1-1, with D possibly being TRBD1 (5 bases). Deletions cut 0 bases from V and 5 bases from J, with 8 bases between. Germline-derived CDR1 and CDR2 are SGHRS and YFSETQ. CDR3 length: 13 residues. This chain's CDR3 is CASSLERGTEAFF. The DNA for the CDR3 is TGCGCCAGCAGCTTGGAAAGGGGAACTGAAGCTTTCTTT.

The chain employs TRBV30 and TRBJ1-1; the D gene is possibly TRBD1 (6 bases). The V gene lost 3 bases and the J gene lost 1 base, with 21 bases spanning the gap. This CDR3 spans 17 amino acids. Germline assignment: CDR1 GTSNPN and CDR2 SVGIG (reference sequence). In nucleotides, the CDR3 is TGTGCCTGGAGGCCTACAGGGAATCGCTTTCGGAACACTGAAGCTTTCTTT. It yields the protein CAWRPTGNRFRNTEAFF.

This clone was detected a few times. A much bigger clone sits one base away, suggesting this may be a read error. This chain links TRBV28 with TRBJ1-2; the D gene is possibly TRBD1 (6 bases). Germline assignment: CDR1 MDHEN and CDR2 SYDVKM. V was cut by 6 bases and J by 4 bases, with 9 bases left in between. The CDR3 length is 12 residues. The CDR3 loop is CASRPTGYGYTF. In nucleotides, the CDR3 is TGTGCCAGCAGGCCGACAGGCTATGGCTACACCTTC.

The chain is built from TRBV29-1 and TRBJ2-7; TRBD1 matches at 11 bases. CDR1 is SQVTM, CDR2 ANQGSEA, per germline. The CDR3 is 14 residues long. V lost 4 bases and J lost 6; bases outside the gene matches: 8. The CDR3 bases are TGCAGCGTTGCCCCAGGACAGGGGGCCGGCGAGCAGTACTTC. Its translation is CSVAPGQGAGEQYF.

V and J are TRBV28 and TRBJ2-3; 7 bases agree with TRBD2. The ends lost 7 bases at V and 1 base at J; junction bases unmatched: 2. This CDR3 is built from 13 residues. Per the germline V gene, CDR1 is MDHEN and CDR2 is SYDVKM. CDR3 region: CASTRGGTDTQYF. In DNA form, the CDR3 reads TGTGCCAGCACACGGGGGGGCACAGATACGCAGTATTTT.

The chain has TRBV28 and TRBJ1-2, with D possibly matching TRBD1 (6 bases). The germline V gene has CDR1 MDHEN and CDR2 SYDVKM. The germline V and J ends were trimmed by 3 bases and 0 bases, with 11 bases remaining between them. This CDR3 region has 15 residues. In DNA form, the CDR3 reads TGTGCCAGCAGTTTTGGACAGCTAGCTAACTATGGCTACACCTTC. It codes for CASSFGQLANYGYTF.

The V gene is TRBV5-1, the J gene TRBJ1-3; no clear D gene. Germline CDR1 reads SGHRS; CDR2 reads YFSETQ. This CDR3 is built from 16 residues. V dropped 0 bases and J dropped 0 bases, with 10 bases sitting between them. The CDR3 spells CASSLGGRDSGNTIYF. For the CDR3, the DNA is TGCGCCAGCAGCTTGGGAGGACGGGACTCTGGAAACACCATATATTTT.

The genes are TRBV15 and TRBJ2-1, with 10 positions matching TRBD1. Germline CDR1 is LNHNV and CDR2 is YYDKDF (reference sequence). The length of the CDR3 is 15 residues. V dropped 5 bases and J dropped 7; count of bases not matched to a gene: 8. The CDR3 loop reads CATSYRDRGFNEQFF. CDR3 bases: TGTGCCACCAGCTACCGGGACAGGGGCTTTAATGAGCAGTTCTTC.

This clone was picked up a small number of times. This sequence joins TRBV28 and TRBJ2-3; TRBD2 matches at 9 bases. CDR3 size: 15 residues. Germline trimming cut 6 bases from V and 0 bases from J; bases unmatched to any gene: 4. Germline V CDR1 and CDR2: MDHEN, SYDVKM. The chain's CDR3 is CASSRGRASTDTQYF. The CDR3 DNA reads TGTGCCAGCAGCCGCGGGAGGGCGAGCACAGATACGCAGTATTTT.

The V and J genes are TRBV7-6 and TRBJ2-2, with 7 bases fitting TRBD1. V lost 3 bases to trimming and J lost 0 bases; unmatched junction nucleotides: 1. Germline values: CDR1 SGHVS, CDR2 FNYEAQ. The CDR3 spans 15 residues. DNA of the CDR3: TGTGCCAGCAGCTTTGGGACAGCGAACACCGGGGAGCTGTTTTTT. Translated, it gives CASSFGTANTGELFF.

V gene TRBV5-1 combines with J gene TRBJ2-1, with TRBD2 matching 11 bases. The CDR3 totals 15 residues. Germline values: CDR1 SGHRS, CDR2 YFSETQ. With V trimmed by 3 bases and J by 7 bases, 6 bases remained unmatched. The CDR3 here is CASSWGSGRGNEQFF. For the CDR3, the DNA is TGCGCCAGCAGCTGGGGTAGCGGGAGGGGGAATGAGCAGTTCTTC. The full variable domain, completed using reference TRBV5-1 and TRBJ2-1, is KAGVTQTPRYLIKTRGQQVTLSCSPISGHRSVSWYQQTPGQGLQFLFEYFSETQRNKGNFPGRFSGRQFSNSRSEMNVSTLELGDSALYLCASSWGSGRGNEQFFGPGTRLTVL.

The chain recombines TRBV27 with TRBJ1-1; D possibly corresponds to TRBD1 (6 bases). Germline V gives CDR1 MNHEY, CDR2 SMNVEV (reference sequence). The V and J ends lost 6 bases and 3 bases respectively, with 14 bases between them. The CDR3 spans 14 residues. In DNA, the CDR3 is TGTGCCAGCAGCAGGGGTGCGTGGTACACTGAAGCTTTCTTT. Its translation is CASSRGAWYTEAFF.